The clone carrying this T cell receptor beta chain was picked up a small number of times. Template material for amplifying TCR beta CDR3 regions consisted of RNA transcripts. The study used the HTBI primer set for a first-round RT-PCR of the TCR CDR3. One entry per CDR3 protein results from TCRdb running MiXCR on the multiplex PCR reads. The sample shows roughly 700,000 distinct CDR3 sequences, roughly 15% of them seen only once. This sample was included in a study of T cells in Graves' hyperthyroidism and ophthalmopathy. V dropped 8 bases and J dropped 2 bases, with 14 bases sitting between them. Germline assignment: CDR1 MDHEN and CDR2 SYDVKM. The CDR3 totals 14 residues.

Sequenced material: blood. This chain links TRBV28 with TRBJ2-3; unclear D gene. This TCR came from a woman aged 18-30 years with Graves' hyperthyroidism. The CDR3 DNA sequence: TGTGCCAGCCAGCTACCTCTTTTCACAGATACGCAGTATTTT. This translates into CASQLPLFTDTQYF.